This T cell receptor beta chain was documented in a study of blood T cell repertoires in COVID-19 (dated by TCRdb to the early 2020s). Concerning the study at large: Samples covering the acute and convalescent phases of COVID-19 were provided by collaborators in the United States, Italy and Spain. Samples were obtained from the ongoing ImmuneRACE study (first 160 participants) and from 1,000 to 1,500 subjects provided by 6 global collaborators. A freely available public database, intended as a resource for researchers studying the immune response to SARS-CoV-2, is where the repertoires were released. The sample metadata nearly always contained a de-identified subject ID, COVID-19 status, age in years and sex. The material from the prospective study consisted of cDNA or gDNA derived from T cells, B-cell-depleted T cells, or PBMCs. Where available, HLA class I and class II types were taken from metadata supplied by the sample provider and were not determined by assay-based typing. Subjects who had been exposed to COVID-19, were actively infected with it, or had recovered from it provided the deeply sampled blood TCRbeta repertoires that made up the dataset. Overall results and qualifications from the work: The quantity of clinical and demographic metadata differed by source and by participant and was supplied without curation.

TCRbeta CDR3 regions were amplified from genomic DNA using the immunoSEQ Assay, a bias-controlled multiplex PCR. The paper's processing steps were these. The number of nucleated cells in each sample was estimated from the amplification of reference gene primers within the assay. To quantify the absolute abundance of each unique TCRbeta CDR3 rearrangement, sequence reads were collapsed and filtered. For each sample, productive Simpson clonality was calculated as the square root of Simpson's diversity index across productive rearrangements. TCRdb carries this immuneACCESS record with in-frame sequences only. Its versions omit some clonotypes, under half of them owing to an unresolved V gene in the studies checked, with the rest unexplained. The D gene and trimming were derived from the DNA, and the V and J assignments and clone size from that table. The sample yields about 330,000 clones; 75% to 85% were counted once. Clones ranked in the top ten supply around 6.9% of the sample.

CDR1 and CDR2, per the germline V gene, are LGHNA and YNFKEQ. The V end gives up 4 bases and the J end 6 bases, leaving 10 bases in the junction not matched to a gene. Inclusive of the bounding cysteine and phenylalanine, the CDR3 is 16 residues long. The kept DNA is CDR3 alone, 48 bases in frame from the first base. As regards this clone: Its antigen target is currently unknown. No per-base quality is available; no much larger clone lies one base away.

Collaborating institutions collected whole blood in K2EDTA tubes following their own protocols. For TCRbeta analysis, collaborators shipped samples in one of three forms: frozen whole blood, isolated PBMCs, or DNA extracted from either of those sample types. Specimen: peripheral blood. This receptor was identified in a human donor in a cohort sampled during active COVID-19. In this chain, TRBV4-2 is recombined with TRBJ2-2; 8 bases in the middle match TRBD1. The CDR3 here reads CASSLPTGGLPGELFF. The bases read TGTGCCAGCAGCCTTCCTACAGGGGGGTTGCCCGGGGAGCTGTTTTTT.